The 20 T cell receptor beta chains below all came from one sample that was sequenced in a study of shared T cell receptors in the human thymus. The repertoire was sequenced with immunoSEQ multiplex PCR; TCRdb's copy has only in-frame clones and lacks some. Altogether around 340,000 clones are present, approximately 95% being singletons, with the ten largest covering roughly 0.021%. Sample: thymocytes. All receptors derive from a human donor.

CDR3 coding DNA: TGTGCCAGCTCACCACCGGCGACGGGTACTGAAGCTTTCTTT. Translation: CASSPPATGTEAFF. The chain is built from TRBV18 and TRBJ1-1; D remains unclear. Germline CDR1 and CDR2: KGHSH and LQKENI. CDR3 length equals 14 residues. Trimming took 0 bases from V and 5 from J, leaving 10 bases between them.

The genes are TRBV9 and TRBJ1-1; TRBD1 agrees at 9 bases. The CDR3 is 14 amino acids. V shed 3 bases, J shed 10 bases, and the junction held 10 bases outside the gene matches. The germline V gene has CDR1 SGDLS and CDR2 YYNGEE. CDR3 in amino acids: CASSDRDRENRAFF. The CDR3 coding sequence is TGTGCCAGCAGCGACCGGGACAGGGAGAACCGAGCTTTCTTT.

The chain links TRBV28 to TRBJ1-1; D call uncertain. The V end was cut by 3 bases, the J end by 3 bases, with 11 bases between. CDR1 and CDR2 from the germline V gene are MDHEN and SYDVKM. The CDR3 covers 14 residues. This CDR3 reads CASSFWGRHTEAFF. The CDR3 bases are TGTGCCAGCAGTTTTTGGGGTAGGCACACTGAAGCTTTCTTT.

The CDR3 protein is CASSTAGQGPYEQYF. The CDR3 DNA reads as TGTGCCAGCAGCACCGCGGGACAGGGACCCTACGAGCAGTACTTC. The rearrangement links TRBV13 to TRBJ2-7; TRBD1 matches 9 bases. Germline CDR1 is PRHDT and CDR2 is FYEKMQ (reference sequence). This CDR3 comprises 15 residues. V shed 5 bases and J 2 bases; nucleotides not matched to a gene: 7.

The chain links TRBV6-1 to TRBJ2-7; 10 bases align to TRBD1. CDR1 MNHNS and CDR2 SASEGT come from the germline V gene. The CDR3 runs to 14 residues. The trim removed 6 bases at V and 10 bases at J, leaving 12 bases unmatched. The CDR3 protein is CASSKTQDRGKQYF. DNA of the CDR3: TGTGCCAGCAGCAAGACCCAGGACAGGGGGAAACAGTACTTC.

The V call is TRBV7-2, the J call TRBJ2-3; no clear D gene. Trimming shortened V by 3 bases and J by 0 bases, and 10 bases separated the two germline ends. The germline V gene has CDR1 SGHTA and CDR2 FQGNSA. The CDR3 length is 15 residues. The CDR3 DNA is TGTGCCAGCAGCTTTGAATCTTCTAGCACAGATACGCAGTATTTT. It translates to CASSFESSSTDTQYF.

This chain links TRBV12-5 with TRBJ2-3; 10 bases are a match to TRBD2. The CDR3 length is 17 residues. Looked up from germline, CDR1 is LGHNT and CDR2 is FRNRAP. After removal of 7 bases from V and 0 bases from J, the junction contained 10 bases not matched to a gene. This CDR3 is CASVTLAGGPSTDTQYF. CDR3 DNA: TGTGCTAGTGTAACCTTAGCGGGAGGCCCTAGCACAGATACGCAGTATTTT.

V usage is TRBV19 and J usage is TRBJ2-2; D is tentatively TRBD1 or TRBD2 (5 bases each). The germline gives CDR1 LNHDA, CDR2 SQIVND (reference sequence). The CDR3 spans 13 residues. V was pared by 7 bases and J by 8 bases, with 14 bases between. The CDR3: CASTLRGRGELFF. The CDR3 DNA reads TGTGCCAGTACCCTGAGGGGAAGGGGGGAGCTGTTTTTT.

The chain is built from TRBV7-2 and TRBJ2-7; D might be TRBD2 (6 bases). Germline CDR1 SGHTA, CDR2 FQGNSA. V shed 5 bases and J shed 2 bases, with 16 bases lying between them. The CDR3 is 15 amino acids. The CDR3 loop reads CASSQKGLFTYEQYF. As DNA, the CDR3 is TGTGCCAGCAGCCAAAAGGGACTCTTTACCTACGAGCAGTACTTC.

V gene TRBV4-2 combines with J gene TRBJ1-3; unclear D gene. The CDR3 runs to 15 residues. The V gene lost 4 bases and the J gene lost 2 bases, with 12 bases spanning the gap. The germline CDR1 and CDR2 sequences are LGHNA and YNFKEQ. CDR3 in DNA: TGTGCCAGCAGCCCCTCAGTTAGTACTGGAAACACCATATATTTT. Translating gives CASSPSVSTGNTIYF.

J is TRBJ2-2 and V is TRBV10-1; TRBD2 might be the D (5 bases). Trimming stripped 3 bases from V and 7 bases from J, with 12 bases between. The CDR3 runs 14 residues. Germline V gives CDR1 WNHNN, CDR2 SYGVQD (reference sequence). The CDR3 sequence is CASSEKRLLGELFF. In DNA form, the CDR3 reads TGCGCCAGCAGTGAAAAGCGGTTACTCGGGGAGCTGTTTTTT.

This CDR3 reads CASTWYHLRETQYF. For the CDR3, the DNA is TGCGCCAGCACTTGGTACCACCTAAGGGAGACCCAGTACTTC. This rearrangement joins TRBV5-1 to TRBJ2-5; D is ambiguous. Trimming pared 6 bases from V and 5 bases from J, leaving 17 bases between. The germline CDR1 and CDR2 sequences are SGHRS and YFSETQ. The CDR3 loop spans 14 amino acids. Filled out from reference TRBV5-1 and TRBJ2-5, the complete variable domain reads KAGVTQTPRYLIKTRGQQVTLSCSPISGHRSVSWYQQTPGQGLQFLFEYFSETQRNKGNFPGRFSGRQFSNSRSEMNVSTLELGDSALYLCASTWYHLRETQYFGPGTRLLVL.

This chain connects TRBV5-5 to TRBJ2-1; TRBD2 aligns across 14 bases. There are 18 residues in the CDR3. Per germline, CDR1 SGHKS and CDR2 YYEKEE (reference sequence). The junction had 12 bases not matched to a gene; V was cut back by 5 bases and J by 5 bases. In DNA, the CDR3 is TGTGCCAGCAGTCCTAATGAGACTAGCGGGAGGGTAGACAATGAGCAGTTCTTC. Encoded protein: CASSPNETSGRVDNEQFF.

V usage is TRBV9 and J usage is TRBJ1-2; D is unresolved. This CDR3 is 14 amino acids long. CDR1 SGDLS and CDR2 YYNGEE come from the germline V gene. Deletions cut 4 bases from V and 6 bases from J, with 16 bases between. CDR3 region: CASSPRLTGDGYTF. CDR3 nucleotide sequence: TGTGCCAGCAGCCCCCGGCTCACCGGCGATGGCTACACCTTC.

This clone was seen just once. The chain is built from TRBV27 and TRBJ2-1; 13 positions match TRBD2. Per germline, CDR1 MNHEY and CDR2 SMNVEV (reference sequence). This CDR3 region has 16 residues. Trimming at V came to 4 bases and at J to 4 bases, leaving 4 bases not matched to a gene. The CDR3: CASSSGTSGDYNEQFF. The CDR3 DNA sequence: TGTGCCAGCAGTTCGGGGACTAGCGGGGATTACAATGAGCAGTTCTTC.

The V gene is TRBV30, the J gene TRBJ2-7; the match to TRBD1 covers 7 bases. After removal of 2 bases from V and 3 bases from J, the junction contained 4 bases not matched to a gene. From germline, CDR1 is GTSNPN and CDR2 SVGIG (reference sequence). There are 13 residues in the CDR3. The CDR3 region has the DNA TGTGCCTGGAGTAAAGGGGGCCTCTACGAGCAGTACTTC. This translates into CAWSKGGLYEQYF.

The V gene is TRBV27, the J gene TRBJ1-5, with D unresolved. Germline V gene data show CDR1 as MNHEY and CDR2 as SMNVEV (reference sequence). The CDR3 length is 13 residues. The V end was cut by 8 bases, the J end by 0 bases, with 8 bases between. CDR3 bases: TGTGCCAGCGCCGTGCATAGCAATCAGCCCCAGCATTTT. Its protein product is CASAVHSNQPQHF.

This rearrangement joins TRBV4-1 to TRBJ2-7; 11 bases agree with TRBD2. The CDR3 is 17 residues long. Germline-derived CDR1 and CDR2 are MGHRA and YSYEKL. The junction had 5 bases not matched to a gene; V was cut back by 1 base and J by 0 bases. In nucleotides, the CDR3 is TGCGCCAGCAGCCAAGCTATAGCGGGAGGGAGCTCCTACGAGCAGTACTTC. This gives the protein CASSQAIAGGSSYEQYF.

This clone was seen just once. The V gene is TRBV6-1, the J gene TRBJ1-2, with 7 bases lining up with TRBD1. The CDR3 consists of 15 residues. J lost 3 bases, V lost 4 bases, and 8 bases had no gene match. The germline gives CDR1 MNHNS, CDR2 SASEGT. The DNA for the CDR3 is TGTGCCAGCAGTGCAGGGAGCAGGGGGGACTATGGCTACACCTTC. Its protein is CASSAGSRGDYGYTF.

Comment on this clone: A read error may account for a junction end that differs from germline. The CDR3 coding sequence is TGTGCCAGCCTTAGGCGGGACCTTAGGGACCCCGAGGACTTC. Translating it yields CASLRRDLRDPEDF. The chain uses TRBV6-5 and TRBJ2-7, with a weak D call TRBD2 (6 bases). The CDR3 runs to 14 residues. The germline V gene has CDR1 MNHEY and CDR2 SVGAGI.